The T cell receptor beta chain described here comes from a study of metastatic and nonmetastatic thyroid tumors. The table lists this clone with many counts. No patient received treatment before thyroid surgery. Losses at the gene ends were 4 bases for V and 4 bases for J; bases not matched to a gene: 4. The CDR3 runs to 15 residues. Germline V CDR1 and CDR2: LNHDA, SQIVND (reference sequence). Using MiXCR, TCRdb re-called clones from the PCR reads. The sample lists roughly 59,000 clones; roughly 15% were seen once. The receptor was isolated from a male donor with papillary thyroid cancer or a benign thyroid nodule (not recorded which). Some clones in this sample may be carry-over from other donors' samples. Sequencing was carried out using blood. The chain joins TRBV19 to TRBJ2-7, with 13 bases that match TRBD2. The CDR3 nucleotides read TGTGCCAGTAGTACTGGGACTAGCGGGGTATACGAGCAGTACTTC. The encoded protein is CASSTGTSGVYEQYF.